The 8 T cell receptor beta chains listed next were all sequenced from one sample in a study of T cell responses to AZD1222 COVID-19 vaccine. Libraries were prepared by immunoSEQ multiplex PCR; TCRdb keeps only in-frame clonotypes and omits some of them. This sample carries 25,000 to 35,000 clones, roughly 92% of them seen once, and the ten largest clones take 8.1%. The sample was peripheral blood, taken on day 0 of AZD1222 vaccination. The receptors shown here come from an adult in good health.

This clone occurred once. The gene calls are TRBV7-9 and TRBJ1-5; no clear D gene. V was clipped by 5 bases and J by 2 bases, with 7 bases between them. Germline assignment: CDR1 SEHNR and CDR2 FQNEAQ (reference sequence). This CDR3 has 13 residues. The CDR3 region has the DNA TGTGCCAGCAGCCACCAGGGCAATCAGCCCCAGCATTTT. It translates to CASSHQGNQPQHF.

The chain has TRBV11-2 and TRBJ2-7; 8 bases match TRBD1. CDR3 size: 14 residues. CDR1 SGHAT and CDR2 FQNNGV come from the germline V gene. Trimming removed 6 bases from V and 3 bases from J; junction bases left unmatched: 7. The CDR3 is CASRSPGQVYEQYF. The CDR3 DNA reads as TGTGCCAGCAGAAGTCCGGGACAGGTCTACGAGCAGTACTTC.

The V gene is TRBV12-3 or TRBV12-4, the J gene TRBJ2-1; possibly TRBD1 for D (5 bases). The germline V and J ends were trimmed by 10 bases and 3 bases, with 7 bases remaining between them. The CDR3 is 11 amino acids. In DNA form, the CDR3 reads TGTGCCACTAGGGGCTACAATGAGCAGTTCTTC. This encodes CATRGYNEQFF.

The genes are TRBV4-1 and TRBJ1-2, with TRBD1 matching over 9 bases. The length of the CDR3 is 14 residues. V shed 0 bases, J shed 7 bases, and the junction held 3 bases outside the gene matches. Germline lookup yields CDR1 MGHRA and CDR2 YSYEKL. This CDR3 is CASSQDDRGGGYTF. The CDR3 region has the DNA TGCGCCAGCAGCCAAGATGACAGGGGGGGTGGCTACACCTTC.

This clone was observed once. This chain connects TRBV19 to TRBJ2-5; TRBD1 agrees at 7 bases. This CDR3 comprises 14 residues. The V gene end was trimmed by 7 bases and the J gene end by 4 bases; junction bases not matched to a gene: 9. The V gene's germline CDR1 is LNHDA and CDR2 SQIVND (reference sequence). In nucleotides, the CDR3 is TGTGCCAGTACCCCCAGGGGGAAAGGAGAGACCCAGTACTTC. This gives the protein CASTPRGKGETQYF.

CDR3 in amino acids: CASSLPGQGVRSPLHF. CDR3 bases: TGTGCCAGCAGCTTACCGGGACAGGGGGTTCGTTCACCCCTCCACTTT. The chain couples TRBV7-8 to TRBJ1-6; 11 bases map to TRBD1. The CDR3 loop spans 16 amino acids. Germline values: CDR1 SGHVS, CDR2 FQNEAQ. The V segment lost 2 bases and the J segment 9 bases; nucleotides outside the gene matches: 6.

This sequence joins TRBV20-1 and TRBJ2-1; 10 bases align to TRBD1. Germline V gene lookup returns CDR1 DFQATT and CDR2 SNEGSKA (reference sequence). Trimming took 3 bases from V and 6 from J; bases not matched to a gene: 11. The CDR3 totals 16 residues. The CDR3 DNA reads TGCAGTGCTAGTGGCTCCGGGACAGGGGTGCTCAATGAGCAGTTCTTC. Translation: CSASGSGTGVLNEQFF.

CDR3 nucleotides: TGCGCCAGCAGCTTGTTAGGGGTCTATAATTCACCCCTCCACTTT. It translates to CASSLLGVYNSPLHF. The chain combines TRBV5-1 with TRBJ1-6, with TRBD1 as a possible D gene (5 bases). Looked up from germline, CDR1 is SGHRS and CDR2 is YFSETQ. The CDR3 runs to 15 residues. Trimming pared 1 base from V and 3 bases from J, leaving 8 bases between.